The sequence of this T cell receptor (beta chain) was determined in a study of blood T cell repertoires in COVID-19 (dated by TCRdb to about 2020). For the wider study: The collaborator samples originated in the United States, Italy and Spain and spanned the acute and convalescent phases of COVID-19. The prospective study material was composed of cDNA or gDNA derived from T cells, B-cell-depleted T cells, or PBMCs. Subjects who had been exposed to COVID-19, were actively infected with it, or had recovered from it provided the deeply sampled blood TCRbeta repertoires that made up the dataset. Samples came from the ongoing ImmuneRACE study (first 160 participants) plus 1,254 subjects from 6 global collaborators. Sample metadata almost always included a de-identified subject ID, COVID-19 status, age in years and sex. A freely available public database, intended as a resource for researchers studying the immune response to SARS-CoV-2, is where the repertoires were released. Where available, HLA class I and class II types were obtained from metadata supplied by the sample provider rather than from assay-based typing. Broad study findings and their caveats: The quantity of clinical and demographic metadata differed by source and by participant and was supplied without curation.

Enrolling through a virtual design, the prospective study's participants ranged in age from about 18 to 100 years and lived across 20 to 25 United States geographic areas. Cohort assignment in the prospective study relied on participant-reported clinical history from a screening survey and a study questionnaire. For ImmuneRACE Cohort 3, a participant was defined as recovered based on two consecutive negative NP/OP PCR tests, clearance by a healthcare professional, or resolution of symptoms. In the prospective study, whole blood, serum and a nasopharyngeal or oropharyngeal swab were collected from each participant by mobile phlebotomists. Participants in the prospective study had the option to provide additional blood draws and questionnaires over a roughly two-month period. Before DNA extraction, prospective study blood samples were shipped either frozen or at room temperature. The immunoSEQ Assay, a bias-controlled multiplex PCR, was used to amplify TCRbeta CDR3 regions from genomic DNA. Per the source publication's procedure: Within the assay, amplification of reference gene primers was used to estimate how many nucleated cells each sample contained. To quantify the absolute abundance of each unique TCRbeta CDR3 rearrangement, sequence reads were collapsed and filtered. For each sample, productive Simpson clonality was calculated as the square root of Simpson's diversity index over productive rearrangements. TCRdb retrieved this table from immuneACCESS and kept in-frame rearrangements only. Not all clones are present; in checked studies, unresolved V genes account for under half, and no reason is known for the remainder. The V and J calls and the clone size are those of that table, but D and trimming were determined from the DNA. Counted in this sample were under 150,000 clones; 75% to 90% of them appeared once. The ten largest make up about 2.5% of the sample.

In regard to this clone: Its antigen specificity is not known. No base quality information exists; no much larger clone differs at one position.

Sample: PBMCs or T cells enriched from blood (not recorded which). The receptor's source is a woman in her 50s who had recovered from COVID-19.

The CDR3 region reads CSVEGSTAYQETQYF. The DNA is TGCAGCGTTGAAGGCTCGACAGCGTACCAAGAGACCCAGTACTTC. The rearrangement joined TRBV29-1 to TRBJ2-5; matching of 5 bases hints at TRBD1 as the D gene. Between the V and J ends, shortened by 1 base and 0 bases respectively, the junction contains 12 bases. In the germline V gene, CDR1 corresponds to SQVTM and CDR2 to ANQGSEA. The CDR3 goes from the cysteine to the phenylalanine over 15 residues. The kept DNA is CDR3 alone, 45 bases in frame from the first base.